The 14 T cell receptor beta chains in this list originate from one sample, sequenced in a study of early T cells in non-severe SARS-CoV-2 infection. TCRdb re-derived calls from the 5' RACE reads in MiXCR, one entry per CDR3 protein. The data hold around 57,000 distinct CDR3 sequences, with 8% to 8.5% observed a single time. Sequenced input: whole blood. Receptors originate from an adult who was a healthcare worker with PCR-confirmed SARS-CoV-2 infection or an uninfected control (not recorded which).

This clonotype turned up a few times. CDR3: CASSSKGYEQYF. CDR3 DNA sequence: TGTGCCAGCAGTTCAAAGGGATACGAGCAGTACTTC. V is TRBV28 and J is TRBJ2-7; D ambiguous. This CDR3 has 12 amino acids. The V end was cut by 4 bases, the J end by 4 bases, with 8 bases between. Germline CDR1 reads MDHEN; CDR2 reads SYDVKM.

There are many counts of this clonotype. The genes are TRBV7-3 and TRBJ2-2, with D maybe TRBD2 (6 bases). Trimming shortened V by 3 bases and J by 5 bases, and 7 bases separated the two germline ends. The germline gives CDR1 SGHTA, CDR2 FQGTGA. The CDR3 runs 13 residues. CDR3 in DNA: TGTGCCAGCAGCTTCCGGGAGACCGGGGAGCTGTTTTTT. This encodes CASSFRETGELFF.

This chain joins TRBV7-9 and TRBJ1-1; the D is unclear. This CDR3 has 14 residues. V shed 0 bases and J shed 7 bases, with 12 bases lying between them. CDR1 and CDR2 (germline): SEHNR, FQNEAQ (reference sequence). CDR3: CASSLAPGYIEAFF. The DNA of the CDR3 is TGTGCCAGCAGCTTAGCGCCAGGCTACATTGAAGCTTTCTTT.

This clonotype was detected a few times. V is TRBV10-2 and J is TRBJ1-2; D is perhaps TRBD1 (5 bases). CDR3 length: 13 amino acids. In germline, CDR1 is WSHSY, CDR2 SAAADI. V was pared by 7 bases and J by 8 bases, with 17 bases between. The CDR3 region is CASTAGTARGYTF. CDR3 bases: TGCGCCAGCACCGCAGGGACGGCGAGGGGCTACACCTTC.

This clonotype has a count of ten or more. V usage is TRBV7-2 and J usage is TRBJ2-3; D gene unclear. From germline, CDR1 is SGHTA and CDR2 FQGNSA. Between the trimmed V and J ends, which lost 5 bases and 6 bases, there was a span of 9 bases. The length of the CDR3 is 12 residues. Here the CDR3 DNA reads TGTGCCAGCAGCGAGGCGACGGATACGCAGTATTTT. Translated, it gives CASSEATDTQYF.

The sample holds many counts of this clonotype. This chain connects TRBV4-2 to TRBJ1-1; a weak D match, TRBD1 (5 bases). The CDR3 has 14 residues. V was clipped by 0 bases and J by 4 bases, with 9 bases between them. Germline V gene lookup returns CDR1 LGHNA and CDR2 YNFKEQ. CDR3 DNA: TGTGCCAGCAGCCAAGATGAGGGGAGCACTGAAGCTTTCTTT. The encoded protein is CASSQDEGSTEAFF.

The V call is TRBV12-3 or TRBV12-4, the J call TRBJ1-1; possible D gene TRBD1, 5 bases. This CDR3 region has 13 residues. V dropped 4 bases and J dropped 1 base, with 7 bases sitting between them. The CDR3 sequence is CASSSTENTEAFF. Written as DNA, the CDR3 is TGTGCCAGCAGTTCGACAGAGAACACTGAAGCTTTCTTT.

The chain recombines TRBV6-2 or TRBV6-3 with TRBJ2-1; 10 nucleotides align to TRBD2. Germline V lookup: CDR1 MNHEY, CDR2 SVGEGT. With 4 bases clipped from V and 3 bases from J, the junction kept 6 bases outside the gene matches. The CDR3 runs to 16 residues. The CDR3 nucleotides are TGTGCCAGCAGTTCCCAACTAGCGGGAAACTACAATGAGCAGTTCTTC. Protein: CASSSQLAGNYNEQFF.

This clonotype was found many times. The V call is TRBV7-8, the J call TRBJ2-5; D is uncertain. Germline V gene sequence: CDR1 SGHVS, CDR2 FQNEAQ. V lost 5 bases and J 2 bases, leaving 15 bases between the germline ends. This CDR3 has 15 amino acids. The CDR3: CASSARRRPQETQYF. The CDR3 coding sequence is TGTGCCAGCAGCGCCCGACGCCGACCTCAAGAGACCCAGTACTTC. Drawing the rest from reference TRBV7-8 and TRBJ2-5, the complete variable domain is GAGVSQSPRYKVAKRGQDVALRCDPISGHVSLFWYQQALGQGPEFLTYFQNEAQLDKSGLPSDRFFAERPEGSVSTLKIQRTQQEDSAVYLCASSARRRPQETQYFGPGTRLLVL.

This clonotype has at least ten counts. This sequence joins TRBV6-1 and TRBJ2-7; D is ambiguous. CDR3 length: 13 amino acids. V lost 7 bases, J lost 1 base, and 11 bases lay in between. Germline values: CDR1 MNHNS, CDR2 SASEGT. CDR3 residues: CASTRKESYEQYF. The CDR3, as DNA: TGTGCCAGCACCCGGAAGGAGTCCTACGAGCAGTACTTC.

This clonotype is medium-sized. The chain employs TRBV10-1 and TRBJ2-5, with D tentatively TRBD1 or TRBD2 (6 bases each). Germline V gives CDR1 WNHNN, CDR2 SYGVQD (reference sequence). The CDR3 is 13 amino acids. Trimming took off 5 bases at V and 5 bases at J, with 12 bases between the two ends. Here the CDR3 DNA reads TGCGCCAGCAGTCCGGGGGCCTGGGAGACCCAGTACTTC. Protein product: CASSPGAWETQYF.

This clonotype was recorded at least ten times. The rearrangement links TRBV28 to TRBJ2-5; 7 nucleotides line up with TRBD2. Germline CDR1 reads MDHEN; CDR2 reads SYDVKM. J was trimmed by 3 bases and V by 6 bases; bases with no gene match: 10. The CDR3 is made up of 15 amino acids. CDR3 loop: CASRAFGGGEETQYF. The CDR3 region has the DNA TGTGCCAGCAGGGCATTTGGGGGGGGTGAAGAGACCCAGTACTTC.

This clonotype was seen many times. CDR3 nucleotide sequence: TGCGCCAGCAGCCACCCTTGGACAGGGGAAGAGACCCAGTACTTC. It is translated as CASSHPWTGEETQYF. The rearrangement links TRBV4-1 to TRBJ2-5, with 9 bases matching TRBD1. With 3 bases clipped from V and 3 bases from J, the junction kept 5 bases outside the gene matches. CDR1 and CDR2 (germline): MGHRA, YSYEKL. The CDR3 contains 15 residues.

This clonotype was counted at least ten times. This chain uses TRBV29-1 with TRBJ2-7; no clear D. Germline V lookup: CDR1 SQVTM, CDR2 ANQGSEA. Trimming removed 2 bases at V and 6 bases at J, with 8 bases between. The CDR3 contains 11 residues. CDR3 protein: CSVEYGSEQYF. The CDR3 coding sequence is TGCAGCGTTGAATACGGTTCCGAGCAGTACTTC.